This T cell receptor beta chain was captured by sequencing in a study of early T cells in non-severe SARS-CoV-2 infection. On the study more broadly: Chains were unpaired, as sequencing was done on bulk RNA from unsorted whole blood.

Whole-study results and caveats: CD4 and private specificities were missed by VDJdb matching, which favored anti-spike CD8 responses.

This clonotype has a handful of counts. No antigen is known for it. The V end was cut by 0 bases, the J end by 5 bases, with 4 bases between. Germline loops: CDR1 KGHSH, CDR2 LQKENI. The CDR3 loop spans 12 amino acids. Unique molecular identifiers were added to individual cDNA molecules. TCRdb redid the calling of the 5' RACE reads with MiXCR, one entry per CDR3 protein. Here the sample spans more than 60,000 distinct CDR3 sequences, about 12% being singletons. Sequenced input: whole blood. This chain joins TRBV18 and TRBJ2-5; no clear D gene. The sequence came from an adult who was a healthcare worker with PCR-confirmed SARS-CoV-2 infection or an uninfected control (not recorded which). The CDR3 loop reads CASSPPAETQYF. CDR3 DNA: TGTGCCAGCTCACCACCGGCGGAGACCCAGTACTTC.